These 26 T cell receptor beta chains were all obtained from the same sample, sequenced in a study of blood T cell repertoires in COVID-19. The repertoire was sequenced with immunoSEQ multiplex PCR; TCRdb's copy has only in-frame clones and lacks some. The sample lists roughly 130,000 clones, approximately 84% seen once, with 5.5% in the top ten. Sequenced input: PBMCs or T cells enriched from blood (not recorded which). All receptors derive from a man in his forties with acute COVID-19.

The chain has TRBV28 and TRBJ1-4; 7 bases fit TRBD1. The J segment lost 0 bases and the V segment lost 6 bases, leaving 4 bases of the junction unmatched. The germline CDR1 and CDR2 sequences are MDHEN and SYDVKM. The CDR3 is 15 residues long. CDR3 coding DNA: TGTGCCAGCAGGCAAGGGACAGCAACTAATGAAAAACTGTTTTTT. Encoded protein: CASRQGTATNEKLFF.

The CDR3 protein is CASSPGLAPSRTDTQYF. The CDR3, as DNA: TGCGCCAGCAGCCCGGGACTAGCCCCTTCTCGCACAGATACGCAGTATTTT. The V gene is TRBV5-1, the J gene TRBJ2-3, with 9 positions matching TRBD2. V was clipped by 4 bases and J by 1 base; unmatched bases: 10. CDR3 length: 17 residues. Germline lookup yields CDR1 SGHRS and CDR2 YFSETQ.

This clone was picked up one time. CDR3 amino acids: CASSPQVSGELFF. CDR3 coding DNA: TGTGCCAGCAGCCCACAGGTCTCCGGGGAGCTGTTTTTT. This chain uses TRBV3-1 (or the pseudogene TRBV3-2) with TRBJ2-2; a weak D match, TRBD1 (5 bases). The CDR3 sequence is 13 residues long. Germline CDR1 is LGHDT and CDR2 is YNNKEL (reference sequence). Between the trimmed V and J ends, which lost 4 bases and 6 bases, there was a span of 9 bases.

This clone occurred many times. This chain connects TRBV7-8 to TRBJ1-6; a weak D match, TRBD1 (5 bases). CDR1 and CDR2 (germline): SGHVS, FQNEAQ. With 5 bases removed from V and 13 bases from J, the gap between germline ends came to 18 bases. The CDR3 is made up of 14 amino acids. The CDR3 bases are TGTGCCAGCAGCCTACAAGATGAGGGGAGGCCCCTCCACTTT. This codes for CASSLQDEGRPLHF. Full variable domain (rest looked up from reference TRBV7-8 and TRBJ1-6): GAGVSQSPRYKVAKRGQDVALRCDPISGHVSLFWYQQALGQGPEFLTYFQNEAQLDKSGLPSDRFFAERPEGSVSTLKIQRTQQEDSAVYLCASSLQDEGRPLHFGNGTRLTVT.

V gene TRBV9 combines with J gene TRBJ1-4, with D possibly matching TRBD1 (5 bases). The CDR3 sequence is 19 residues long. Trimming removed 2 bases from V and 8 bases from J, with 28 bases in between. Germline CDR1 reads SGDLS; CDR2 reads YYNGEE. As DNA, the CDR3 is TGTGCCAGCAGCGTTTTCTCGTTCCCCCCAATAGGGGCAAGCGAAAAACTGTTTTTT. Its translation: CASSVFSFPPIGASEKLFF.

The chain has TRBV4-3 and TRBJ2-3; 15 bases are shared with TRBD2. Germline loops: CDR1 LGHNA, CDR2 YSLEER. J was trimmed by 2 bases and V by 4 bases; bases with no gene match: 7. The CDR3 runs 18 residues. The CDR3 sequence is CASSPGLAGGLSTDTQYF. CDR3 sequence (DNA): TGCGCCAGCAGCCCGGGACTAGCGGGGGGCCTTTCCACAGATACGCAGTATTTT.

V usage is TRBV2 and J usage is TRBJ2-1, with TRBD2 matching 12 bases. Unmatched junction bases numbered 5, after V lost 4 bases and J lost 7 bases. The CDR3 runs 15 residues. Germline CDR1 reads SNHLY; CDR2 reads FYNNEI. The CDR3 loop is CASSGLAGVRNEQFF. The CDR3 DNA reads TGTGCCAGCAGTGGACTAGCGGGAGTTCGTAATGAGCAGTTCTTC.

The chain joins TRBV5-4 to TRBJ2-5; 10 positions agree with TRBD2. The ends lost 1 base at V and 3 bases at J; junction bases unmatched: 6. Germline V gene lookup returns CDR1 SGHNT and CDR2 YYREEE (reference sequence). The CDR3 runs to 16 residues. CDR3 loop: CASSLTWLAGEETQYF. In DNA form, the CDR3 reads TGTGCCAGCAGCTTGACATGGCTAGCGGGGGAAGAGACCCAGTACTTC. The full variable domain, rest sourced from reference TRBV5-4 and TRBJ2-5, is ETGVTQSPTHLIKTRGQQVTLRCSSQSGHNTVSWYQQALGQGPQFIFQYYREEENGRGNFPPRFSGLQFPNYSSELNVNALELDDSALYLCASSLTWLAGEETQYFGPGTRLLVL.

The chain joins TRBV5-6 to TRBJ1-1, with 10 bases lining up with TRBD1. Germline-derived CDR1 and CDR2 are SGHDT and YYEEEE. The length of the CDR3 is 15 residues. V was pared by 4 bases and J by 0 bases, with 3 bases of the junction left unmatched. The CDR3 loop is CASSPDRGMNTEAFF. CDR3 bases: TGTGCCAGCAGCCCGGACAGGGGGATGAACACTGAAGCTTTCTTT.

J is TRBJ1-6 and V is TRBV7-9, with D unclear. Trimming took 3 bases from V and 7 from J, leaving 10 bases between them. The CDR3 is 14 residues long. CDR1 SEHNR and CDR2 FQNEAQ come from the germline V gene (reference sequence). The CDR3 sequence is CASSLFLQNSPLHF. The CDR3 DNA is TGTGCCAGCAGCTTGTTTCTCCAGAATTCACCCCTCCACTTT.

The rearrangement joins TRBV5-1 to TRBJ2-7; D perhaps matches TRBD2 (7 bases). The germline V gene has CDR1 SGHRS and CDR2 YFSETQ. CDR3 length: 16 residues. Trimming left V 4 bases short and J 5 bases short, with 22 bases between. The CDR3 DNA follows: TGCGCCAGCAGCCCGGGGAGGGCGACAGGTTTCAACGAGCAGTACTTC. Its protein is CASSPGRATGFNEQYF.

The table lists this clone with a count of one. The chain uses TRBV29-1 and TRBJ1-2; D is possibly TRBD1 (5 bases). The ends were cut back, 4 bases at V and 2 bases at J, with 11 bases in the middle. The CDR3 length is 13 residues. Per germline, CDR1 SQVTM and CDR2 ANQGSEA. CDR3 in DNA: TGCAGCGTTGCGGGGGATATGAACTATGGCTACACCTTC. It encodes CSVAGDMNYGYTF.

Comment on this clone: One end of the junction is discordant with germline, which a read error may explain. The V gene is TRBV6-1, the J gene TRBJ1-4; TRBD1 agrees at 7 bases. In germline, CDR1 is MNHNS, CDR2 SASEGT. This CDR3 is built from 14 residues. The CDR3 region is CASREGDSNEKLFF. In DNA form, the CDR3 reads TGTGCCAGCAGGGAAGGGGACAGTAATGAAAAACTGTTTTTT.

The rearrangement joins TRBV28 to TRBJ2-3; TRBD1 agrees at 9 bases. V was pared by 4 bases and J by 3 bases, with 5 bases of the junction left unmatched. This CDR3 comprises 15 residues. Per germline, CDR1 MDHEN and CDR2 SYDVKM. CDR3 bases: TGTGCCAGCAGTTCGGGACAGGGAGGAACAGATACGCAGTATTTT. It specifies CASSSGQGGTDTQYF.

CDR3: CASSVGGGQDQPQHF. The CDR3 coding sequence is TGTGCCAGCAGCGTAGGTGGCGGCCAAGATCAGCCCCAGCATTTT. The V gene is TRBV9, the J gene TRBJ1-5, with no clear D. Germline CDR1 SGDLS, CDR2 YYNGEE. V shed 0 bases and J shed 5 bases, with 12 bases lying between them. The length of the CDR3 is 15 residues.

V is TRBV28 and J is TRBJ2-7, with D perhaps matching TRBD1 (6 bases). The V end lost 4 bases, the J end lost 5 bases, and 18 bases lay between the germline ends. This CDR3 spans 15 amino acids. Germline V lookup: CDR1 MDHEN, CDR2 SYDVKM. The CDR3 loop reads CASSSSTGYPHEQYF. In DNA, the CDR3 is TGTGCCAGCAGTTCAAGCACAGGGTATCCCCACGAGCAGTACTTC.

The chain employs TRBV18 and TRBJ2-2; TRBD2 matches 7 bases. CDR1 and CDR2 (germline): KGHSH, LQKENI. V shed 6 bases, J shed 7 bases, and the junction held 8 bases outside the gene matches. This CDR3 region has 14 residues. CDR3 bases: TGTGCCAGCTCCCCTGACGGGAGGAACGGGGAGCTGTTTTTT. It specifies CASSPDGRNGELFF.

This chain connects TRBV7-6 to TRBJ2-5, with a possible D match to TRBD2 (6 bases). Trimming pared 4 bases from V and 3 bases from J, leaving 9 bases between. Germline lookup yields CDR1 SGHVS and CDR2 FNYEAQ. The CDR3 covers 13 residues. CDR3 sequence (DNA): TGTGCCAGCAGCTCCTCGGGAGAAGAGACCCAGTACTTC. Protein sequence: CASSSSGEETQYF. Together with reference TRBV7-6 and TRBJ2-5, the CDR3 gives the full variable domain: GAGVSQSPRYKVTKRGQDVALRCDPISGHVSLYWYRQALGQGPEFLTYFNYEAQQDKSGLPNDRFSAERPEGSISTLTIQRTEQRDSAMYRCASSSSGEETQYFGPGTRLLVL.

The J gene is TRBJ2-7, the V gene TRBV27, with D maybe TRBD1 (6 bases). CDR3 length: 17 residues. CDR1 MNHEY and CDR2 SMNVEV come from the germline V gene (reference sequence). Trimming removed 5 bases at V and 5 bases at J, with 25 bases between. CDR3 sequence (DNA): TGTGCCAGCAGTCTTAACACAGGGTTTTCCAGAATAAACGAGCAGTACTTC. Residues: CASSLNTGFSRINEQYF.

The V gene is TRBV18, the J gene TRBJ2-5; 7 positions match TRBD2. The CDR3 extends over 14 amino acids. CDR1 and CDR2 (germline): KGHSH, LQKENI. V shed 3 bases and J 4 bases; nucleotides not matched to a gene: 5. The CDR3, as DNA: TGTGCCAGCTCACCCACGGGGGGTGTAGAGACCCAGTACTTC. Translation gives CASSPTGGVETQYF. Drawing the rest from reference TRBV18 and TRBJ2-5, the complete variable domain is NAGVMQNPRHLVRRRGQEARLRCSPMKGHSHVYWYRQLPEEGLKFMVYLQKENIIDESGMPKERFSAEFPKEGPSILRIQQVVRGDSAAYFCASSPTGGVETQYFGPGTRLLVL.

This chain uses TRBV13 with TRBJ1-1, with TRBD1 as a possible D gene (5 bases). Germline V lookup: CDR1 PRHDT, CDR2 FYEKMQ (reference sequence). Trimming pared 5 bases from V and 12 bases from J, leaving 25 bases between. The CDR3 is 15 residues long. Here the CDR3 reads CASSGRRQGRGKTFF. The CDR3 region has the DNA TGTGCCAGCAGCGGCCGAAGGCAGGGCCGGGGGAAGACTTTCTTT.

Only one count was recorded for this clone. The chain joins TRBV7-6 to TRBJ2-1; possibly TRBD1 for D (5 bases). Germline V lookup: CDR1 SGHVS, CDR2 FNYEAQ. Between the trimmed V and J ends, which lost 2 bases and 8 bases, there was a span of 16 bases. The CDR3 is made up of 15 amino acids. The CDR3 loop reads CASSLFGQQEYEQFF. DNA of the CDR3: TGTGCCAGCAGCTTATTCGGCCAACAGGAATATGAGCAGTTCTTC.

This clone was picked up one time. This chain uses TRBV11-3 with TRBJ2-1, with 7 bases aligning to TRBD2. Germline lookup yields CDR1 SGHNT and CDR2 YENEEA. This CDR3 region has 15 residues. Germline trimming cut 5 bases from V and 2 bases from J; bases unmatched to any gene: 6. CDR3 sequence: CASSQAGRTYNEQFF. For the CDR3, the DNA is TGTGCCAGCAGCCAAGCGGGGAGAACCTACAATGAGCAGTTCTTC.

The V call is TRBV4-2, the J call TRBJ1-4; D possibly corresponds to TRBD1 (5 bases). The V gene's germline CDR1 is LGHNA and CDR2 YNFKEQ. V lost 0 bases to trimming and J lost 8 bases, with 13 bases between them. The CDR3 has 15 amino acids. The CDR3 DNA is TGTGCCAGCAGCCAAGATGGGCAGGGAGGGGAAAAACTGTTTTTT. It encodes CASSQDGQGGEKLFF.

This clone was picked up a small number of times. This chain links TRBV19 with TRBJ2-2, with TRBD1 as a possible D gene (5 bases). With 7 bases removed from V and 6 bases from J, the gap between germline ends came to 15 bases. The CDR3 consists of 14 residues. CDR1 is LNHDA, CDR2 SQIVND, per germline (reference sequence). Here the CDR3 reads CASKPISGPGELFF. CDR3 sequence (DNA): TGTGCCAGTAAACCCATTTCAGGGCCCGGGGAGCTGTTTTTT.

On this clone itself: The sample has other DNA sequences that encode this CDR3 too. The rearrangement joins TRBV12-3 or TRBV12-4 to TRBJ1-2; a weak D match, TRBD1 (6 bases). Deletions cut 3 bases from V and 5 bases from J, with 10 bases between. The CDR3 length is 13 residues. The CDR3 region is CASSLGRGYGYTF. The CDR3 DNA follows: TGTGCCAGCAGTTTGGGCAGGGGTTATGGCTACACCTTC.